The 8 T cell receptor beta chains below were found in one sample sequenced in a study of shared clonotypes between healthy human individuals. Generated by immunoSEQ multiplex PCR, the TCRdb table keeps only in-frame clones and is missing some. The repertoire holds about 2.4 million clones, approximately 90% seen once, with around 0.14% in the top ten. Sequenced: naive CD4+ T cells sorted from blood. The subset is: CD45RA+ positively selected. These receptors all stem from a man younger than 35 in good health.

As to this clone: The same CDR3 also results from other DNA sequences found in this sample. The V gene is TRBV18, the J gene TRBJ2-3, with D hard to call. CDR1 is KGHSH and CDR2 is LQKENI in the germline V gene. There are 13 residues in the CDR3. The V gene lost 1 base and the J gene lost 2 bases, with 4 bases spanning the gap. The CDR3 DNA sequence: TGTGCCAGCTCACCACTATCCACAGATACGCAGTATTTT. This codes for CASSPLSTDTQYF. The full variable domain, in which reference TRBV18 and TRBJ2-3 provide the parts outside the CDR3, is NAGVMQNPRHLVRRRGQEARLRCSPMKGHSHVYWYRQLPEEGLKFMVYLQKENIIDESGMPKERFSAEFPKEGPSILRIQQVVRGDSAAYFCASSPLSTDTQYFGPGTRLTVL.

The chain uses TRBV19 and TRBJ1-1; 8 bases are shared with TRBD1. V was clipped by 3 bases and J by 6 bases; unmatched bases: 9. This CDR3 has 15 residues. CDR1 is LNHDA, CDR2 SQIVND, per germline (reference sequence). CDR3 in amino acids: CASSIQGQAAAEAFF. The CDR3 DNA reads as TGTGCCAGTAGTATTCAGGGACAGGCCGCAGCTGAAGCTTTCTTT.

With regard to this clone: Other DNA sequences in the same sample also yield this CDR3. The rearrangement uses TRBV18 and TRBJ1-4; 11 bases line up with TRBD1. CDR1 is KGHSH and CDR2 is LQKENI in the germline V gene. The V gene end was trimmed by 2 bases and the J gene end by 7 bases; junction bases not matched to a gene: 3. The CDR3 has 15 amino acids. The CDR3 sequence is CASSPTGTGGEKLFF. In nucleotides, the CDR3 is TGTGCCAGCTCACCAACCGGGACAGGGGGTGAAAAACTGTTTTTT.

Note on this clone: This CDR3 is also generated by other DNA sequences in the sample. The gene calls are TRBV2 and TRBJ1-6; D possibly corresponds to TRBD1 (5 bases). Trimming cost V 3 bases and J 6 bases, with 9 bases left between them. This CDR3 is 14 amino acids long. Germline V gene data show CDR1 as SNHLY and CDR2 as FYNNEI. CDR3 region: CASSEGRANSPLHF. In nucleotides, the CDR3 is TGTGCCAGCAGTGAGGGCAGGGCTAATTCACCCCTCCACTTT.

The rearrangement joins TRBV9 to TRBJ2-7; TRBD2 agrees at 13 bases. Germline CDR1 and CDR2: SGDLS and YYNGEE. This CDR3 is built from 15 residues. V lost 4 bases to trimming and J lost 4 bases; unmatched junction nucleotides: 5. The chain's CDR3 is CASSSGTSGEYEQYF. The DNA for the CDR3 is TGTGCCAGCAGCTCCGGGACTAGCGGGGAATACGAGCAGTACTTC.

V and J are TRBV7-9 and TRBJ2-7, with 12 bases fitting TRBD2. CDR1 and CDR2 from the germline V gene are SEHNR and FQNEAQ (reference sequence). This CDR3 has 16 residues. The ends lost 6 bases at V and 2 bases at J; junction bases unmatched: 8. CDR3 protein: CASRPALAGGPYEQYF. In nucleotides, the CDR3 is TGTGCCAGCAGACCTGCCCTAGCGGGGGGGCCCTACGAGCAGTACTTC.

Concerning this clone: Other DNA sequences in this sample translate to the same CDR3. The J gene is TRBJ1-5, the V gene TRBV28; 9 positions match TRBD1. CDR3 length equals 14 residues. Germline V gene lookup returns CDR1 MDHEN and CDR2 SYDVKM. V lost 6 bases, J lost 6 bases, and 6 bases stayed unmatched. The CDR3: CASSPGQGSQPQHF. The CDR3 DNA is TGTGCCAGCAGCCCGGGACAGGGAAGTCAGCCCCAGCATTTT.

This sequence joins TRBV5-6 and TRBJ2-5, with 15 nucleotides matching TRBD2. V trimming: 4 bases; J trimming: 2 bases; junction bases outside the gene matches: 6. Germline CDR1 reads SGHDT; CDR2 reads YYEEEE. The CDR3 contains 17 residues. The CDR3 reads CASSPGGLAGGQETQYF. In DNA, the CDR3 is TGTGCCAGCAGCCCCGGGGGACTAGCGGGGGGTCAAGAGACCCAGTACTTC. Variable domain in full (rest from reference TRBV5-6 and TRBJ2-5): DAGVTQSPTHLIKTRGQQVTLRCSPKSGHDTVSWYQQALGQGPQFIFQYYEEEERQRGNFPDRFSGHQFPNYSSELNVNALLLGDSALYLCASSPGGLAGGQETQYFGPGTRLLVL.